The T cell receptor (beta chain) described here comes from a study of T-cell reconstitution after alpha-beta-depleted transplantation in children. This clonotype has a count of ten or more. The CDR3 is 15 residues long. V was clipped by 1 base and J by 7 bases, with 14 bases between them. Germline CDR1 and CDR2: SGHTA and FQGNSA. Molecular barcoding with unique molecular identifiers was used for the TCRbeta library. From the PCR reads, TCRdb called clonotypes with MiXCR, one entry per CDR3 protein. The sample shows 480,000 or so distinct CDR3 sequences, roughly a tenth of them seen only once. The chain joins TRBV7-2 to TRBJ1-5; the D is unclear. The specimen comprised PBMCs, sampled before TCRalphabeta/CD19-depleted stem cell transplant. This receptor was obtained from a child between 2 and 9 years old with inherited bone marrow failure, due to receive a stem cell transplant. The CDR3 DNA sequence: TGTGCCAGCAGCTTAGTGGGCTCCTTCCAACAGCCCCAGCATTTT. It specifies CASSLVGSFQQPQHF. Full variable domain (missing parts from reference TRBV7-2 and TRBJ1-5): GAGVSQSPSNKVTEKGKDVELRCDPISGHTALYWYRQSLGQGLEFLIYFQGNSAPDKSGLPSDRFSAERTGGSVSTLTIQRTQQEDSAVYLCASSLVGSFQQPQHFGDGTRLSIL.